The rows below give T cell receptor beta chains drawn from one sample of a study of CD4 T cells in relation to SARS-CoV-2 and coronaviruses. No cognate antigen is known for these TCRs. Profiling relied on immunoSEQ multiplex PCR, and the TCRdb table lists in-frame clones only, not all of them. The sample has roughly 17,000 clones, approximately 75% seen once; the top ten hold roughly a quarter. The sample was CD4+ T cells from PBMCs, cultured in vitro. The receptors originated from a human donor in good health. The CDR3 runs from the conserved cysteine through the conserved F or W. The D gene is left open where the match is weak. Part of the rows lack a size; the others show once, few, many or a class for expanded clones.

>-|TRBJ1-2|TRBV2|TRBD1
TGTGCCAGCAGTTCAACAGGGGGTCTAGGGTATGGCTACACCTTC
CASSSTGGLGYGYTF
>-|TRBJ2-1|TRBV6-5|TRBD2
TGTGCCAGCAGTTTGGGACTAGCCGGCAATGAGCAGTTCTTC
CASSLGLAGNEQFF
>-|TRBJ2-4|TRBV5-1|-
TGCGCCAGCAGCTTGGCGCAGGGGAGTCAAAACATTCAGTACTTC
CASSLAQGSQNIQYF
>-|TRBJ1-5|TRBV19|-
TGTGCCAGTAGTCCAACCCTCGACAGTTATCAGCCCCAGCATTTT
CASSPTLDSYQPQHF
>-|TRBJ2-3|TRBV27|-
TGTGCCAGCAGTCCGATCATGGGGTATACTAGCCCAGATACGCAGTATTTT
CASSPIMGYTSPDTQYF
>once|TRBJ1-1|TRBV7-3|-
TGTGCCAGCAGCTTAAAGGGGGGGGTCGGGGTGAACACTGAAGCTTTCTTT
CASSLKGGVGVNTEAFF
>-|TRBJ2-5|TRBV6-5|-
TGTGCCACCTGTCTAGGGAACCGAGAGACCCAGTACTTC
CATCLGNRETQYF
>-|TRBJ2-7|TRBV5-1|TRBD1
TGCGCCAGCAGCTTAACCGGGACAGGGGGCGCCGAGCAGTACTTC
CASSLTGTGGAEQYF
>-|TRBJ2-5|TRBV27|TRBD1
TGTGCCAGCAGTGAGAGCAGGGGGCGAGAGACCCAGTACTTC
CASSESRGRETQYF
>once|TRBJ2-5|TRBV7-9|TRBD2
TGTGCCAGCAGCTTGAGTAGCGGGAGGGGGGAGACCCAGTACTTC
CASSLSSGRGETQYF
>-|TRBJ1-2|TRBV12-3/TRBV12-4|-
TGTGCCAGCAGTTTCGGAAACTATGGCTACACCTTC
CASSFGNYGYTF
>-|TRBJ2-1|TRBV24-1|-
TGTGCCACCAGTGCCCAGGGGGGGAGGAACCACAATGAGCAGTTCTTC
CATSAQGGRNHNEQFF
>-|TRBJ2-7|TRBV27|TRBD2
TGTGCCAGCAGTCCAGGGACTAGCTACACCTACGAGCAGTACTTC
CASSPGTSYTYEQYF
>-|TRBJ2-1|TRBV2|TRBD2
TGTGCCAGCACTAGTAAGGGACTAGCGGGAGGGAATGAGCAGTTCTTC
CASTSKGLAGGNEQFF
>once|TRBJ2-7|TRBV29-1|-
TGCAGCGTGAGACCGGGACGAAGCTACGAGCAGTACTTC
CSVRPGRSYEQYF
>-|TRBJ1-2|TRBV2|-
TGTGCCAGCAGGGCACAGGGACCATACGGCTACACCTTC
CASRAQGPYGYTF
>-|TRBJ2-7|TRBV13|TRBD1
TGTGCCAGCAGCCTCCAACTCCGGGACAGGAGCTACGAGCAGTACTTC
CASSLQLRDRSYEQYF
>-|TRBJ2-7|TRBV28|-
TGTGCCAGCAGTTTAGAAGCCGAGAGCTCCTACGAGCAGTACTTC
CASSLEAESSYEQYF
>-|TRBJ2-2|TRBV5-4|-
TGTGCCAGCAGCTTGGAAGGGCCAACCCTCACCGGGGAGCTGTTTTTT
CASSLEGPTLTGELFF
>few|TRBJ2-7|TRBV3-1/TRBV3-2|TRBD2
TGTGCCAGCAGCCAGGGGGTTAGCGGGAGCGTCCACGAGCAGTACTTC
CASSQGVSGSVHEQYF
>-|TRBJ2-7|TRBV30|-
TGTGCCTGGAGTGAGGCGGACGAGCAGTACTTC
CAWSEADEQYF
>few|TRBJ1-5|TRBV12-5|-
TGTGCTAGTGGTTTAGACAGCAATCAGCCCCAGCATTTT
CASGLDSNQPQHF
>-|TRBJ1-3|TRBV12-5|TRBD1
TGTGCTAGTGGTTTGGTTCCCGGACAGGCTGGAAACACCATATATTTT
CASGLVPGQAGNTIYF
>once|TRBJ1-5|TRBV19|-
TGTGCCAGTAGTTTAACCAATCAGCCCCAGCATTTT
CASSLTNQPQHF
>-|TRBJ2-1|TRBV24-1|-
TGTGCCACCAGTGATTTCAGGGGAACCTACAATGAGCAGTTCTTC
CATSDFRGTYNEQFF
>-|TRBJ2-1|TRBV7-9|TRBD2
TGTGCCAGCAGCCCTACACGGACTAGTACATCCTACAATGAGCAGTTCTTC
CASSPTRTSTSYNEQFF
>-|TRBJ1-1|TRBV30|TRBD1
TGTGCCTGGAACAACCGGGGGCAGGGGGTCGCTGAAGCTTTCTTT
CAWNNRGQGVAEAFF
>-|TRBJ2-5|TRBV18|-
TGTGCCAGCTCACCATTGCTTGGTCAAGAGACCCAGTACTTC
CASSPLLGQETQYF
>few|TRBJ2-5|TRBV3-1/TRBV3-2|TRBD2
TGTGCCAGCAGCCTCCAGACTAGCGGGAGGGCCGAGGAGACCCAGTACTTC
CASSLQTSGRAEETQYF
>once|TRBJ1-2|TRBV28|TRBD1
TGTGCCAGCAGTCAGATAACAGGGGATGGCTACACCTTC
CASSQITGDGYTF
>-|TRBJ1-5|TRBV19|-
TGTGCCAGTAGTATAGGGGGGGCCTTCAATCAGCCCCAGCATTTT
CASSIGGAFNQPQHF
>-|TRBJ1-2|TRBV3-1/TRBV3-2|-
TGTGCCAGCAGCCAAGCGGCAGGGGACGGCTACACCTTC
CASSQAAGDGYTF
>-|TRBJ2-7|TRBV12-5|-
TGTGCTAGTGGGAGGGGAGAAGGCCATCCCTCCTTC
CASGRGEGHPSF
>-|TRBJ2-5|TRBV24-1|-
TGTGCCACCAGCTTCAAAGAGACCCAGTACTTC
CATSFKETQYF
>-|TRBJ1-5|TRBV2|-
TGTGCCAGCAGATTGGAGGAGCATAGCAATCAGCCCCAGCATTTT
CASRLEEHSNQPQHF
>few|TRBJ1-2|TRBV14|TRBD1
TGTGCCAGCAGCCCTCCGGGACAGGGTCAAGGCTACACCTTC
CASSPPGQGQGYTF
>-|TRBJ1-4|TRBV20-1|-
TGCAGTGCTTGGACTCGTGAAAAACTGTTTTTT
CSAWTREKLFF
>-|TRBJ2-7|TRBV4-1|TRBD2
TGCGCCAGCAGCCAACAAAATCTAGCGGGCCCAAACGAGCAGTACTTC
CASSQQNLAGPNEQYF
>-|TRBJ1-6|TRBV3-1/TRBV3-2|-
TGTGCCAGCAGCGACCAGATTGGGACCAATTCACCCCTCCACTTT
CASSDQIGTNSPLHF
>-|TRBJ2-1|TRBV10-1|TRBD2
TGCGCCAGCAGTCAAGGACTAGCGGGAGGATTGGATGAGCAGTTCTTC
CASSQGLAGGLDEQFF
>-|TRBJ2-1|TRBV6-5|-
TGTGCCAGCAGTTACTCTCGGGAACAGTTCTTC
CASSYSREQFF